Below, one T cell receptor (beta chain) is given with its context. The entry originates in a study of blood T cell repertoires in COVID-19. The overall study: PBMCs, B-cell-depleted T cells, or T cells provided the cDNA or gDNA that made up the material.

The CDR3 is 17 residues long. Germline V gene sequence: CDR1 KGHSH, CDR2 LQKENI. Trimming removed 2 bases from V and 2 bases from J, with 19 bases in between. This table comes from immunoSEQ multiplex PCR, and its TCRdb copy is limited to in-frame clones, with some not included. The data show about 230,000 clones, over 80% seen once. This chain connects TRBV18 to TRBJ2-7; D is perhaps TRBD2 (6 bases). Input material: peripheral blood. The TCR originated in a woman between 65 and 79 years old with active or convalescent COVID-19. The CDR3 sequence: CASSPRRSFWEAYEQYF. In DNA form, the CDR3 reads TGTGCCAGCTCACCAAGACGGAGTTTCTGGGAGGCCTACGAGCAGTACTTC.